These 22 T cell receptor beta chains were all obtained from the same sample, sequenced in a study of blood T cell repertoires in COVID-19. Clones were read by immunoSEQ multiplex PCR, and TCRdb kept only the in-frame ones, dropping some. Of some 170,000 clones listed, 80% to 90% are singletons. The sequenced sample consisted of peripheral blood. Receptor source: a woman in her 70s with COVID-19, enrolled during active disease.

This CDR3 reads CASSTRTSGRASVEQFF. The CDR3 nucleotides are TGTGCCAGCAGCACAAGGACTAGCGGGAGGGCATCCGTTGAGCAGTTCTTC. The chain is built from TRBV11-2 and TRBJ2-1; 15 bases match TRBD2. V dropped 5 bases and J dropped 9; count of bases not matched to a gene: 11. CDR1 and CDR2 from the germline V gene are SGHAT and FQNNGV. The CDR3 sequence is 17 residues long.

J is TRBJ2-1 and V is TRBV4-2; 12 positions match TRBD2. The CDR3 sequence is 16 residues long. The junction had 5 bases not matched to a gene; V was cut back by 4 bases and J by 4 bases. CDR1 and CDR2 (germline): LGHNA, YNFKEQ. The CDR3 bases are TGTGCCAGCAGCCCAGGACTAGCGGGATGGTACAATGAGCAGTTCTTC. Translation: CASSPGLAGWYNEQFF.

The chain's CDR3 is CASNFGEQETQYF. The CDR3 nucleotides read TGTGCCAGCAATTTTGGAGAACAAGAGACCCAGTACTTC. The chain links TRBV2 to TRBJ2-5; D is undetermined. The CDR3 has 13 amino acids. The germline CDR1 and CDR2 sequences are SNHLY and FYNNEI. Trimming stripped 7 bases from V and 2 bases from J, with 11 bases between.

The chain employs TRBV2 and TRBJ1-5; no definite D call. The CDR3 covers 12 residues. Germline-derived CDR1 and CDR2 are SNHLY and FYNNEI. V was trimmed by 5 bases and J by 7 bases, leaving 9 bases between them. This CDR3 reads CASSLEGQPQHF. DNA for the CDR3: TGTGCCAGCAGTCTAGAGGGACAGCCCCAGCATTTT. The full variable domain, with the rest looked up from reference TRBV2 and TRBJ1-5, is EPEVTQTPSHQVTQMGQEVILRCVPISNHLYFYWYRQILGQKVEFLVSFYNNEISEKSEIFDDQFSVERPDGSNFTLKIRSTKLEDSAMYFCASSLEGQPQHFGDGTRLSIL.

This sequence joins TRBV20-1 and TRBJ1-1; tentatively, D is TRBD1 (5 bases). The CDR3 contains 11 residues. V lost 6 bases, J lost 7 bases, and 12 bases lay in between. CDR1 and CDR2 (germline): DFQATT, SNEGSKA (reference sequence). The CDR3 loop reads CSATWTNEAFF. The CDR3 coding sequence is TGCAGTGCAACTTGGACAAATGAAGCTTTCTTT.

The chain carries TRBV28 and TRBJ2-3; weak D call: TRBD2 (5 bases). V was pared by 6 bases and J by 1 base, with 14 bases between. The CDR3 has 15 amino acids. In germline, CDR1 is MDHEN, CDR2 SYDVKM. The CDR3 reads CASRRTGSGTDTQYF. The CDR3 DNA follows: TGTGCCAGCAGACGGACGGGGAGTGGCACAGATACGCAGTATTTT.

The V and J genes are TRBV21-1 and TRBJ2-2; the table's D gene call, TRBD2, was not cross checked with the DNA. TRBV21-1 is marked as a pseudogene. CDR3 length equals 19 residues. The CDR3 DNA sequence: TGTGCCAGCAGCAAAGGGGAGTGGGGAGGCGATGCGAACACCGGGGAGCTGTTTTTT. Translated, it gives CASSKGEWGGDANTGELFF.

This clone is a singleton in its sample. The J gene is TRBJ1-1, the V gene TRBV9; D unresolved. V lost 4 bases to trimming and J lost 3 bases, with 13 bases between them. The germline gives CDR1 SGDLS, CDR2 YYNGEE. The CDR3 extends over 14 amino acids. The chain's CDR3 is CASSLGREDTEAFF. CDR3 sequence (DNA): TGTGCCAGCAGCCTCGGGAGGGAGGACACTGAAGCTTTCTTT. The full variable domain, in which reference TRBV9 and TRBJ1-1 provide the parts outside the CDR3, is DSGVTQTPKHLITATGQRVTLRCSPRSGDLSVYWYQQSLDQGLQFLIQYYNGEERAKGNILERFSAQQFPDLHSELNLSSLELGDSALYFCASSLGREDTEAFFGQGTRLTVV.

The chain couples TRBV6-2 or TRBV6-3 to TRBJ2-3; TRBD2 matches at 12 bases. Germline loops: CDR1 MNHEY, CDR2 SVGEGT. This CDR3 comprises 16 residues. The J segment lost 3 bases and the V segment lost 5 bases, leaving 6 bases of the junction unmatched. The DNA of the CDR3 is TGTGCCAGCAGTCCCCGGACTAGCGGGGCGACAGATACGCAGTATTTT. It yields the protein CASSPRTSGATDTQYF.

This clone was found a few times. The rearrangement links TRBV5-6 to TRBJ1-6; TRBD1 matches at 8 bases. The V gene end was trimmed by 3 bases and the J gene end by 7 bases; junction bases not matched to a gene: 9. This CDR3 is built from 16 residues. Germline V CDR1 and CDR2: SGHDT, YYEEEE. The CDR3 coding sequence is TGTGCCAGCAGCTCCCTTGGACAGGGAGCGAATTCACCCCTCCACTTT. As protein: CASSSLGQGANSPLHF. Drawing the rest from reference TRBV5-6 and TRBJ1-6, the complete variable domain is DAGVTQSPTHLIKTRGQQVTLRCSPKSGHDTVSWYQQALGQGPQFIFQYYEEEERQRGNFPDRFSGHQFPNYSSELNVNALLLGDSALYLCASSSLGQGANSPLHFGNGTRLTVT.

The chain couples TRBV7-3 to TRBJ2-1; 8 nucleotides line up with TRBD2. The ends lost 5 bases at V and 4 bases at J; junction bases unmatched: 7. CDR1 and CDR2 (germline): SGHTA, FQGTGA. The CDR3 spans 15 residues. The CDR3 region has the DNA TGTGCCAGCAGCCAAAGCGGGAGTCAGTACAATGAGCAGTTCTTC. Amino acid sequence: CASSQSGSQYNEQFF.

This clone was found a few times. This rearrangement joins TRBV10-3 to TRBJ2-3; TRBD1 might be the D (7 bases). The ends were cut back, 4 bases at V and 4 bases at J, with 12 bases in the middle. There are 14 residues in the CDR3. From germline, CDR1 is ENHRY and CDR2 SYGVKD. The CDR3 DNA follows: TGTGCCATCAGTGTCGGCAGGGGGGCAGATACGCAGTATTTT. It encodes CAISVGRGADTQYF.

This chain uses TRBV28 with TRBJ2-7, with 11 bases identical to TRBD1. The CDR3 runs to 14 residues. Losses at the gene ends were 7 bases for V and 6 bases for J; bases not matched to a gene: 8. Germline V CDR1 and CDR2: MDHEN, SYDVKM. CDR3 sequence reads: CASTPGQGGSEQYF. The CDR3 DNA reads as TGTGCCAGCACTCCGGGACAGGGGGGATCCGAGCAGTACTTC.

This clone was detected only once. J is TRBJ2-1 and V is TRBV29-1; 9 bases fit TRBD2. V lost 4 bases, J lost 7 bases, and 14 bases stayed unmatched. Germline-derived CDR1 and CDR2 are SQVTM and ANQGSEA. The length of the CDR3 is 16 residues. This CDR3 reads CSVAPYSSGSTNEQFF. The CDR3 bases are TGCAGCGTTGCCCCCTACAGTAGCGGGAGTACAAATGAGCAGTTCTTC.

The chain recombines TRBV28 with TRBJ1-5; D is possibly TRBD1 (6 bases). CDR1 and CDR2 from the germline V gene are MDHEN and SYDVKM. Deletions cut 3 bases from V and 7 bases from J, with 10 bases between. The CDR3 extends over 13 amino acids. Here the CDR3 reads CASSFVGGQPQHF. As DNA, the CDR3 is TGTGCCAGCAGTTTTGTTGGGGGCCAGCCCCAGCATTTT.

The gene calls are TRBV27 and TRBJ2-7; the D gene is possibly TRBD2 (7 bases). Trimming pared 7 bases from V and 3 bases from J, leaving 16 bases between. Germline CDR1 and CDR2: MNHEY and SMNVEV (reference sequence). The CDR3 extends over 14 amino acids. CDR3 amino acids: CASKGGGINYEQYF. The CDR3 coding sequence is TGTGCCAGCAAGGGGGGGGGCATCAACTACGAGCAGTACTTC.

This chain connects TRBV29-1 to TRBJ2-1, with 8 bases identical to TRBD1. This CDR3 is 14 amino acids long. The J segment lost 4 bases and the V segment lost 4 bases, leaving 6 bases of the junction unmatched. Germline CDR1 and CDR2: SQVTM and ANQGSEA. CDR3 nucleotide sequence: TGCAGCGTTGGGAGGACAGGGATATACAATGAGCAGTTCTTC. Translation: CSVGRTGIYNEQFF.

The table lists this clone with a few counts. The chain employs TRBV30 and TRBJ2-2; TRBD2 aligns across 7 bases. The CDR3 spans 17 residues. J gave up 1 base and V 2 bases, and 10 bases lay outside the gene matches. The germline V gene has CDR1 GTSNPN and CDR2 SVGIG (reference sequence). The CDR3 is CAWSRLGPSGNTGELFF. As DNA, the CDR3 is TGTGCCTGGAGTAGACTAGGGCCTAGCGGGAACACCGGGGAGCTGTTTTTT.

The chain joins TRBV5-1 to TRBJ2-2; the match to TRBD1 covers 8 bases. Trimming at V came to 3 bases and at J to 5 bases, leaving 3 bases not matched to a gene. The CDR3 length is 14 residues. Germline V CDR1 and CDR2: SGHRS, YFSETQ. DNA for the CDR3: TGCGCCAGCAGCTGGCGACAGGGGACCGGGGAGCTGTTTTTT. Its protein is CASSWRQGTGELFF.

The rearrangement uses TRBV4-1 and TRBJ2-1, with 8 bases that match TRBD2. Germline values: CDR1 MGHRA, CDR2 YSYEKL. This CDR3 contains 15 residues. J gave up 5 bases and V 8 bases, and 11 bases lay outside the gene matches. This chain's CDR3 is CASRSTSGMDNEQFF. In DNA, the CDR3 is TGCGCCAGCCGGTCCACTAGCGGTATGGACAATGAGCAGTTCTTC.

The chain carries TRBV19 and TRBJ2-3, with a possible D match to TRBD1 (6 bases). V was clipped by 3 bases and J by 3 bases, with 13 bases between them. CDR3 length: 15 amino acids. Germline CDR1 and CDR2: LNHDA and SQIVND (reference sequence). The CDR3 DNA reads TGTGCCAGTAGTATTGGTCAGGACAGAACAGATACGCAGTATTTT. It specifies CASSIGQDRTDTQYF.

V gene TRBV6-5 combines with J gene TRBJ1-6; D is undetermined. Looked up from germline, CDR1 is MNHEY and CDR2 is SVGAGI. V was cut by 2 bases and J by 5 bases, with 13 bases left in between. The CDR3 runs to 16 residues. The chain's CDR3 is CASSYTRTAHNSPLHF. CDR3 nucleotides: TGTGCCAGCAGTTACACCCGTACAGCCCATAATTCACCCCTCCACTTT.